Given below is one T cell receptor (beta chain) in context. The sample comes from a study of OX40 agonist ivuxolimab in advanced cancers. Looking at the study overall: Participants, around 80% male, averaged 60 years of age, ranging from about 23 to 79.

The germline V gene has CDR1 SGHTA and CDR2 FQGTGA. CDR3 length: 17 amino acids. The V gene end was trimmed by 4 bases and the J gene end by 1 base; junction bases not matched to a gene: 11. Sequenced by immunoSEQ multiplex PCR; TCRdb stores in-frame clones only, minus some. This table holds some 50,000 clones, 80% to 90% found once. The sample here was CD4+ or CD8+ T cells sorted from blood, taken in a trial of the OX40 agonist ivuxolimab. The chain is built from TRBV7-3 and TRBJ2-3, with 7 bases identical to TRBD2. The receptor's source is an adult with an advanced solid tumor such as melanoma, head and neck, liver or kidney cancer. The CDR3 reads CASSSEWSSGRTDTQYF. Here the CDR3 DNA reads TGTGCCAGCAGCTCCGAATGGTCTAGCGGCCGCACAGATACGCAGTATTTT.